One sample yielded the 14 T cell receptor beta chains listed below, sequenced in a study of T cell repertoires in breast cancer. The expanded emulsion RT-PCR method captured paired alpha and beta chains from CD8+ T cells. A second nested PCR with blocking oligonucleotides suppressed unpaired genes. Via MiXCR, TCRdb re-called the emulsion pairing reads, giving one row per CDR3 protein. The table has approximately 37,000 distinct CDR3 sequences, over 40% seen once. The sample taken for sequencing was CD8+ T cells. These TCRs come from a pool of human donors with breast cancer or a healthy control (not recorded which).

The V gene is TRBV20-1, the J gene TRBJ1-1, with D perhaps matching TRBD1 (5 bases). The germline V gene has CDR1 DFQATT and CDR2 SNEGSKA (reference sequence). The CDR3 runs 13 residues. The V end lost 2 bases, the J end lost 4 bases, and 11 bases lay between the germline ends. CDR3 region: CSARFPGITEAFF. The CDR3, as DNA: TGCAGTGCTAGATTCCCAGGGATCACTGAAGCTTTCTTT.

This clonotype appeared many times. A read error may produce the germline difference seen at one junction end. The chain links TRBV27 to TRBJ2-3; TRBD2 agrees at 9 bases. In germline, CDR1 is MNHEY, CDR2 SMNVEV (reference sequence). This CDR3 has 15 amino acids. The CDR3 is CASSLSSGATDTQYF. The DNA for the CDR3 is TGTGCCAGCAGTCTATCTAGCGGGGCAACAGATACGCAGTATTTT.

The table lists this clonotype with a few counts. The chain employs TRBV7-2 and TRBJ1-5; D uncertain. CDR1 is SGHTA and CDR2 is FQGNSA in the germline V gene. Trimming cost V 5 bases and J 3 bases, with 11 bases left between them. The CDR3 loop spans 14 amino acids. This chain's CDR3 is CASSKAGYNQPQHF. The DNA for the CDR3 is TGTGCCAGCAGCAAAGCGGGTTACAATCAGCCCCAGCATTTT.

V is TRBV5-4 and J is TRBJ1-4, with D hard to call. V lost 0 bases and J lost 7, with 10 bases in between. The CDR3 is 14 amino acids. Germline V gene lookup returns CDR1 SGHNT and CDR2 YYREEE (reference sequence). This CDR3 is CASSLGGPAEKLFF. The CDR3 DNA sequence: TGTGCCAGCAGCTTGGGAGGACCCGCTGAAAAACTGTTTTTT. Together with reference TRBV5-4 and TRBJ1-4, the CDR3 gives the full variable domain: ETGVTQSPTHLIKTRGQQVTLRCSSQSGHNTVSWYQQALGQGPQFIFQYYREEENGRGNFPPRFSGLQFPNYSSELNVNALELDDSALYLCASSLGGPAEKLFFGSGTQLSVL.

The chain combines TRBV5-1 with TRBJ2-3; TRBD1 aligns across 9 bases. The CDR3 extends over 20 amino acids. The trim removed 4 bases at V and 2 bases at J, leaving 20 bases unmatched. CDR1 is SGHRS and CDR2 is YFSETQ in the germline V gene. The CDR3 sequence is CASSTRQGVKDYLFTDTQYF. Written as DNA, the CDR3 is TGCGCCAGCAGCACTCGACAGGGGGTGAAGGACTACCTATTCACAGATACGCAGTATTTT. The whole variable domain, filled in from reference TRBV5-1 and TRBJ2-3, reads KAGVTQTPRYLIKTRGQQVTLSCSPISGHRSVSWYQQTPGQGLQFLFEYFSETQRNKGNFPGRFSGRQFSNSRSEMNVSTLELGDSALYLCASSTRQGVKDYLFTDTQYFGPGTRLTVL.

In the case of this clonotype: One end of the junction fails to match germline, which may point to a read error. The chain links TRBV6-2 or TRBV6-3 to TRBJ2-7; no reliable D call. CDR3 length: 13 amino acids. The V gene's germline CDR1 is MNHEY and CDR2 SVGEGT. In nucleotides, the CDR3 is TGTGCCAGCGGGTGGGCAGGTCCCTACGAGCAGTGCTTC. Protein product: CASGWAGPYEQCF.

This clonotype was detected ten times or more. This chain links TRBV7-9 with TRBJ2-3, with 10 bases aligning to TRBD2. Germline lookup yields CDR1 SEHNR and CDR2 FQNEAQ (reference sequence). The CDR3 contains 16 residues. Trimming removed 5 bases from V and 0 bases from J; junction bases left unmatched: 5. CDR3 in DNA: TGTGCCAGCAGCCGAGGACTAGCGGAAAGCACAGATACGCAGTATTTT. It is translated as CASSRGLAESTDTQYF.

The V and J genes are TRBV6-5 and TRBJ2-7, with 8 bases lining up with TRBD1. The germline CDR1 and CDR2 sequences are MNHEY and SVGAGI. The CDR3 spans 15 residues. V dropped 2 bases and J dropped 1; count of bases not matched to a gene: 4. CDR3 in amino acids: CASSYETGVSYEQYF. CDR3 nucleotide sequence: TGTGCCAGCAGTTACGAGACAGGGGTTTCCTACGAGCAGTACTTC.

This clonotype was detected a few times. The V call is TRBV5-6, the J call TRBJ1-5; possible D gene TRBD1, 6 bases. Germline V lookup: CDR1 SGHDT, CDR2 YYEEEE. This CDR3 contains 13 residues. V lost 2 bases and J lost 8, with 11 bases in between. The DNA of the CDR3 is TGTGCCAGCAGCTTCTACAGGGATGAGCCCCAGCATTTT. This encodes CASSFYRDEPQHF.

The chain recombines TRBV12-5 with TRBJ1-1; D is unclear. CDR3 length: 11 residues. Per the germline V gene, CDR1 is LGHNT and CDR2 is FRNRAP. With 1 base removed from V and 3 bases from J, the gap between germline ends came to 0 bases. CDR3 region: CASGLDTEAFF. The CDR3 DNA follows: TGTGCTAGTGGTTTGGACACTGAAGCTTTCTTT.

This clonotype was seen more than once but under ten times. The V and J genes are TRBV20-1 and TRBJ1-6; the D gene is possibly TRBD1 (5 bases). With 5 bases removed from V and 4 bases from J, the gap between germline ends came to 9 bases. The CDR3 is 13 amino acids. Germline loops: CDR1 DFQATT, CDR2 SNEGSKA (reference sequence). The CDR3 DNA reads as TGCAGTGCTTCCGACAGTTATAATTCACCCCTCCACTTT. Translating it yields CSASDSYNSPLHF.

V is TRBV6-6 and J is TRBJ2-5, with 10 bases identical to TRBD2. Losses at the gene ends were 0 bases for V and 0 bases for J; bases not matched to a gene: 10. Germline assignment: CDR1 MNHNY and CDR2 SVGAGI (reference sequence). This CDR3 comprises 19 residues. The CDR3 DNA is TGTGCCAGCAGTTACTCGGTCCTAGCGGGAGTAGGTAACCAAGAGACCCAGTACTTC. Translated: CASSYSVLAGVGNQETQYF.

The rearrangement joins TRBV30 to TRBJ2-3; 9 nucleotides match TRBD2. From germline, CDR1 is GTSNPN and CDR2 SVGIG (reference sequence). The V segment lost 2 bases and the J segment 2 bases; nucleotides outside the gene matches: 2. This CDR3 contains 14 residues. CDR3 sequence (DNA): TGTGCCTGGAGTAGCGGGGGGTACACAGATACGCAGTATTTT. Amino acids: CAWSSGGYTDTQYF.

The gene calls are TRBV18 and TRBJ1-5; D unresolved. Germline assignment: CDR1 KGHSH and CDR2 LQKENI. V was pared by 4 bases and J by 3 bases, with 13 bases between. CDR3 length equals 15 residues. CDR3 sequence (DNA): TGTGCCAGCTCACAAGAGGGAAAATACAATCAGCCCCAGCATTTT. The encoded protein is CASSQEGKYNQPQHF.